The rows below give T cell receptor beta chains drawn from one sample of a study of blood T cell repertoires in COVID-19. Generated by immunoSEQ multiplex PCR, the TCRdb table keeps only in-frame clones and is missing some. The sample has 130,000 or so clones, about 89% seen once. The specimen sequenced was peripheral blood. The receptors here all came from a man between 60 and 70 years old with COVID-19, enrolled during active disease. Each CDR3 is given with its conserved first and last residue. A D gene is named only where the DNA matches it firmly. Clone sizes are given selectively: once, few, many, or a class where the clone is expanded.

D gene: TRBD2; V gene: TRBV19; J gene: TRBJ2-1; clone size: -; CDR3 protein: CASSILTSGGYNEQFF; CDR3 DNA: TGTGCCAGTAGTATACTGACTAGCGGGGGGTACAATGAGCAGTTCTTC
D gene: -; V gene: TRBV12-2; J gene: TRBJ2-7; clone size: -; CDR3 protein: CASPPWRVAYEQYF; CDR3 DNA: TGTGCAAGTCCACCCTGGCGGGTAGCATACGAGCAGTACTTC
D gene: -; V gene: TRBV7-2; J gene: TRBJ2-5; clone size: -; CDR3 protein: CASSPGETQYF; CDR3 DNA: TGTGCCAGCAGCCCCGGGGAGACCCAGTACTTC
D gene: -; V gene: TRBV7-9; J gene: TRBJ1-3; clone size: -; CDR3 protein: CASSLNLGSSGNTIYF; CDR3 DNA: TGTGCCAGCAGCTTAAATCTGGGGAGCTCTGGAAACACCATATATTTT
D gene: -; V gene: TRBV29-1; J gene: TRBJ2-7; clone size: -; CDR3 protein: CSVEGLEPYEQYF; CDR3 DNA: TGCAGCGTTGAAGGTCTAGAACCCTACGAGCAGTACTTC
D gene: TRBD1; V gene: TRBV15; J gene: TRBJ1-5; clone size: -; CDR3 protein: CATSRDGDRNQPQHF; CDR3 DNA: TGTGCCACCAGCAGAGATGGGGACAGGAATCAGCCCCAGCATTTT
D gene: -; V gene: TRBV27; J gene: TRBJ2-1; clone size: -; CDR3 protein: CASSPRGGPYNEQFF; CDR3 DNA: TGTGCCAGCAGTCCCCGTGGAGGGCCCTACAATGAGCAGTTCTTC
D gene: TRBD1; V gene: TRBV6-2/TRBV6-3; J gene: TRBJ1-6; clone size: once; CDR3 protein: CASSPIPDRGNNSPLHF; CDR3 DNA: TGTGCCAGCAGCCCTATTCCGGACAGGGGGAATAATTCACCCCTCCACTTT
D gene: TRBD1; V gene: TRBV6-5; J gene: TRBJ1-3; clone size: -; CDR3 protein: CASSTGGKGNTIYF; CDR3 DNA: TGTGCCAGCAGTACAGGGGGCAAAGGAAACACCATATATTTT
D gene: -; V gene: TRBV6-5; J gene: TRBJ1-5; clone size: once; CDR3 protein: CASRTGTNQPQHF; CDR3 DNA: TGTGCCAGCAGAACTGGGACAAATCAGCCCCAGCATTTT
D gene: -; V gene: TRBV27; J gene: TRBJ1-5; clone size: once; CDR3 protein: CASSLEQGRNQPQHF; CDR3 DNA: TGTGCCAGCAGTTTAGAACAGGGACGGAATCAGCCCCAGCATTTT
D gene: -; V gene: TRBV5-4; J gene: TRBJ2-1; clone size: -; CDR3 protein: CASSLGGEAYNEQFF; CDR3 DNA: TGTGCCAGCAGCTTGGGCGGGGAAGCCTACAATGAGCAGTTCTTC
D gene: -; V gene: TRBV7-2; J gene: TRBJ1-6; clone size: few; CDR3 protein: CASSPVQAYNSPLHF; CDR3 DNA: TGTGCCAGCAGCCCCGTTCAGGCCTATAATTCACCCCTCCACTTT
D gene: TRBD1; V gene: TRBV5-6; J gene: TRBJ2-3; clone size: -; CDR3 protein: CASSSRQGFGDTQYF; CDR3 DNA: TGTGCCAGCAGCTCCAGACAGGGGTTCGGAGATACGCAGTATTTT
D gene: TRBD1; V gene: TRBV7-2; J gene: TRBJ1-5; clone size: -; CDR3 protein: CASSLGQGRGQPQHF; CDR3 DNA: TGTGCCAGCAGCTTAGGACAGGGCCGAGGACAGCCCCAGCATTTT
D gene: TRBD2; V gene: TRBV29-1; J gene: TRBJ2-2; clone size: -; CDR3 protein: CSVDIAGGPGGELFF; CDR3 DNA: TGCAGCGTTGATATTGCGGGGGGTCCGGGCGGGGAGCTGTTTTTT
D gene: -; V gene: TRBV24-1; J gene: TRBJ1-5; clone size: -; CDR3 protein: CATSDPDSHNQPQHF; CDR3 DNA: TGTGCCACCAGTGATCCGGACAGCCACAATCAGCCCCAGCATTTT
D gene: -; V gene: TRBV10-3; J gene: TRBJ1-5; clone size: -; CDR3 protein: CAIGRGSNQPQHF; CDR3 DNA: TGTGCCATCGGGAGGGGTAGCAATCAGCCCCAGCATTTT
D gene: -; V gene: TRBV6-5; J gene: TRBJ1-3; clone size: -; CDR3 protein: CASKFSSGNTIYF; CDR3 DNA: TGTGCCAGCAAATTTAGCTCTGGAAACACCATATATTTT
D gene: TRBD1; V gene: TRBV12-3/TRBV12-4; J gene: TRBJ1-1; clone size: -; CDR3 protein: CATRQGGDTEAFF; CDR3 DNA: TGTGCCACGCGACAGGGGGGGGACACTGAAGCTTTCTTT
D gene: -; V gene: TRBV5-1; J gene: TRBJ1-1; clone size: -; CDR3 protein: CASSLALLNTEAFF; CDR3 DNA: TGCGCCAGCAGCTTAGCCCTACTGAACACTGAAGCTTTCTTT
D gene: TRBD2; V gene: TRBV5-1; J gene: TRBJ2-1; clone size: once; CDR3 protein: CASSLVSGALNEQFF; CDR3 DNA: TGCGCCAGCAGCTTGGTTAGCGGGGCCCTCAATGAGCAGTTCTTC
D gene: TRBD1; V gene: TRBV6-2/TRBV6-3; J gene: TRBJ1-1; clone size: -; CDR3 protein: CASSSPGTGNTEAFF; CDR3 DNA: TGTGCCAGCAGTTCTCCCGGGACAGGGAACACTGAAGCTTTCTTT
D gene: -; V gene: TRBV7-9; J gene: TRBJ1-5; clone size: -; CDR3 protein: CASSPSGSNQPQHF; CDR3 DNA: TGTGCCAGCAGCCCCAGCGGTAGCAATCAGCCCCAGCATTTT